These 29 T cell receptor beta chains came from one sample sequenced in a study of cytomegalovirus exposure and HLA in healthy donors. Vbeta (60) and Jbeta (13) primers were used in the PCR. Sequencing used immunoSEQ multiplex PCR; TCRdb keeps in-frame clones, though not all of them. In the table there are fewer than 110,000 clones, approximately 75% of which are singletons. The sample was PBMCs. The receptor source for this set is a woman in her thirties or forties in good health and CMV-seronegative.

This sequence joins TRBV14 and TRBJ1-2, with D possibly TRBD1 on 6 matching bases. CDR3 size: 13 residues. Trimming removed 4 bases at V and 4 bases at J, with 10 bases between. CDR1 and CDR2 from the germline V gene are SGHDN and FVKESK. For the CDR3, the DNA is TGTGCCAGCAGCCTAGGGACAACCTATGGCTACACCTTC. This translates into CASSLGTTYGYTF.

A few counts support this clone. The V gene is TRBV5-1, the J gene TRBJ2-3; 10 positions match TRBD1. Germline V CDR1 and CDR2: SGHRS, YFSETQ. Germline trimming cut 0 bases from V and 5 bases from J; bases unmatched to any gene: 9. The CDR3 has 17 amino acids. In DNA, the CDR3 is TGCGCCAGCAGCTTGGACGTTTTGGGACAGGGGATAGATACGCAGTATTTT. This encodes CASSLDVLGQGIDTQYF.

This chain joins TRBV7-9 and TRBJ2-5; D may be TRBD2 (6 bases). Germline CDR1 and CDR2: SEHNR and FQNEAQ (reference sequence). The CDR3 is made up of 17 amino acids. V lost 1 base and J 4 bases, leaving 19 bases between the germline ends. The CDR3 protein is CASSLVTGTPAGETQYF. As DNA, the CDR3 is TGTGCCAGCAGCTTAGTTACCGGGACTCCCGCGGGAGAGACCCAGTACTTC.

This clone was found once. This rearrangement joins TRBV7-8 to TRBJ2-7; D gene uncertain. The CDR3 has 15 amino acids. Germline assignment: CDR1 SGHVS and CDR2 FQNEAQ. Trimming removed 4 bases at V and 0 bases at J, with 13 bases between. For the CDR3, the DNA is TGTGCCAGCAGCTCCCGCGGCAGCTCCTCCTACGAGCAGTACTTC. This gives the protein CASSSRGSSSYEQYF.

In this sample, this clone turned up a few times. The chain links TRBV6-5 to TRBJ2-5; 9 nucleotides agree with TRBD1. The J segment lost 3 bases and the V segment lost 6 bases, leaving 8 bases of the junction unmatched. This CDR3 contains 15 residues. Germline CDR1 is MNHEY and CDR2 is SVGAGI. The CDR3 bases are TGTGCCAGCAGCTCCCGGACAGGGGAGGAAGAGACCCAGTACTTC. Translation gives CASSSRTGEEETQYF.

V is TRBV7-3 and J is TRBJ2-1; D not certain. The CDR3 is made up of 12 amino acids. V lost 3 bases and J 6 bases, leaving 6 bases between the germline ends. Germline-derived CDR1 and CDR2 are SGHTA and FQGTGA. The CDR3 region is CASSFPGNEQFF. Written as DNA, the CDR3 is TGTGCCAGCAGCTTCCCGGGCAATGAGCAGTTCTTC.

The chain joins TRBV14 to TRBJ2-1; 11 nucleotides match TRBD2. Trimming at V came to 4 bases and at J to 7 bases, leaving 6 bases not matched to a gene. The CDR3 spans 15 residues. Germline CDR1 reads SGHDN; CDR2 reads FVKESK. In DNA, the CDR3 is TGTGCCAGCAGCCCGACTAGCGGGATGGGGAATGAGCAGTTCTTC. Protein product: CASSPTSGMGNEQFF. Based on the CDR3 plus reference TRBV14 and TRBJ2-1, the full variable domain is EAGVTQFPSHSVIEKGQTVTLRCDPISGHDNLYWYRRVMGKEIKFLLHFVKESKQDESGMPNNRFLAERTGGTYSTLKVQPAELEDSGVYFCASSPTSGMGNEQFFGPGTRLTVL.

The J gene is TRBJ1-1, the V gene TRBV13; D may be TRBD1 (5 bases). Germline values: CDR1 PRHDT, CDR2 FYEKMQ (reference sequence). The V and J ends lost 5 bases and 1 base respectively, with 8 bases between them. This CDR3 contains 13 residues. The CDR3 sequence is CASSPRANTEAFF. CDR3 sequence (DNA): TGTGCCAGCAGCCCCAGGGCGAACACTGAAGCTTTCTTT. Based on the CDR3 plus reference TRBV13 and TRBJ1-1, the full variable domain is AAGVIQSPRHLIKEKRETATLKCYPIPRHDTVYWYQQGPGQDPQFLISFYEKMQSDKGSIPDRFSAQQFSDYHSELNMSSLELGDSALYFCASSPRANTEAFFGQGTRLTVV.

V is TRBV28 and J is TRBJ2-3; D gene uncertain. Trimming pared 4 bases from V and 6 bases from J, leaving 5 bases between. CDR3 length: 11 residues. Looked up from germline, CDR1 is MDHEN and CDR2 is SYDVKM. CDR3 sequence reads: CASSWADTQYF. In DNA form, the CDR3 reads TGTGCCAGCAGTTGGGCGGATACGCAGTATTTT.

The CDR3 region is CASSFTGNTEAFF. Here the CDR3 DNA reads TGTGCCAGCAGCTTTACAGGGAACACTGAAGCTTTCTTT. The V call is TRBV11-2, the J call TRBJ1-1, with D perhaps matching TRBD1 (5 bases). Germline-derived CDR1 and CDR2 are SGHAT and FQNNGV. CDR3 length equals 13 residues. V was shortened by 3 bases and J by 1 base, with 6 bases between the two germline ends.

This clone was recorded a few times. The V and J genes are TRBV19 and TRBJ2-1; TRBD2 agrees at 7 bases. Trimming cost V 1 base and J 8 bases; bases outside gene matches: 11. This CDR3 spans 16 amino acids. Germline CDR1 and CDR2: LNHDA and SQIVND (reference sequence). This CDR3 reads CASSIGASGPGDEQFF. The CDR3 DNA sequence: TGTGCCAGTAGTATAGGAGCTAGCGGTCCCGGGGATGAGCAGTTCTTC.

This clone was seen only a few times. The chain has TRBV7-6 and TRBJ1-4; D not certain. In germline, CDR1 is SGHVS, CDR2 FNYEAQ. This CDR3 has 16 residues. The V and J ends lost 2 bases and 5 bases respectively, with 15 bases between them. This chain's CDR3 is CASSLTSADSNEKLFF. DNA for the CDR3: TGTGCCAGCAGCTTAACCTCGGCCGACTCCAATGAAAAACTGTTTTTT.

The chain combines TRBV10-3 with TRBJ1-2; D remains unclear. In germline, CDR1 is ENHRY, CDR2 SYGVKD. The CDR3 is made up of 15 amino acids. With 3 bases removed from V and 4 bases from J, the gap between germline ends came to 15 bases. The CDR3: CAISELISQRYGYTF. In DNA, the CDR3 is TGTGCCATCAGTGAATTGATAAGCCAGCGCTATGGCTACACCTTC.

The chain couples TRBV30 to TRBJ2-3, with 10 bases that match TRBD2. The CDR3 contains 18 residues. Germline CDR1 and CDR2: GTSNPN and SVGIG (reference sequence). The V and J ends lost 6 bases and 1 base, in that order; junction bases with no gene match: 16. CDR3 in DNA: TGTGCCTGTTCCCAAAGGGGACTAGCGTTACCTGGCACAGATACGCAGTATTTT. This codes for CACSQRGLALPGTDTQYF. The complete variable domain, with remaining parts taken from reference TRBV30 and TRBJ2-3, reads SQTIHQWPATLVQPVGSPLSLECTVEGTSNPNLYWYRQAAGRGLQLLFYSVGIGQISSEVPQNLSASRPQDRQFILSSKKLLLSDSGFYLCACSQRGLALPGTDTQYFGPGTRLTVL.

The rearrangement uses TRBV7-2 and TRBJ2-3, with TRBD2 as a possible D gene (6 bases). From germline, CDR1 is SGHTA and CDR2 FQGNSA. The CDR3 extends over 17 amino acids. The germline V and J ends were trimmed by 0 bases and 4 bases, with 17 bases remaining between them. The CDR3 bases are TGTGCCAGCAGCTTAGCTGCGGGGCGCCTTGGGTCAGATACGCAGTATTTT. Amino acid sequence: CASSLAAGRLGSDTQYF.

The CDR3 protein is CASSAQASHTDTQYF. For the CDR3, the DNA is TGTGCCAGCAGTGCCCAGGCCTCCCACACAGATACGCAGTATTTT. J is TRBJ2-3 and V is TRBV2; D not resolved. Germline CDR1 reads SNHLY; CDR2 reads FYNNEI. The CDR3 extends over 15 amino acids. V shed 4 bases and J shed 2 bases, with 13 bases lying between them.

Regarding this clone: This CDR3 is also generated by other DNA sequences in the sample. This sequence joins TRBV30 and TRBJ1-6; TRBD1 is a possible D gene (6 bases). The CDR3 covers 14 residues. V shed 0 bases and J shed 6 bases, with 9 bases lying between them. Germline V gives CDR1 GTSNPN, CDR2 SVGIG (reference sequence). The DNA of the CDR3 is TGTGCCTGGAGTGTACCGGACAGTAATTCACCCCTCCACTTT. This codes for CAWSVPDSNSPLHF.

The chain recombines TRBV19 with TRBJ1-6, with D possibly being TRBD1 (6 bases). V gave up 5 bases and J gave up 9 bases, with 17 bases separating them. The CDR3 has 15 amino acids. In germline, CDR1 is LNHDA, CDR2 SQIVND (reference sequence). The CDR3 DNA sequence: TGTGCCAGTAGTCTAAGACTACAGGGAACTTCACCCCTCCACTTT. Translating gives CASSLRLQGTSPLHF.

The CDR3 DNA sequence: TGTGCCAGCAGCTCTGCAGGGGGCAAGGAGACCCAGTACTTC. Amino acid sequence: CASSSAGGKETQYF. The chain employs TRBV5-6 and TRBJ2-5; 8 positions match TRBD1. V was pared by 3 bases and J by 5 bases, with 6 bases of the junction left unmatched. CDR1 SGHDT and CDR2 YYEEEE come from the germline V gene. The CDR3 has 14 amino acids. The full variable domain, completed using reference TRBV5-6 and TRBJ2-5, is DAGVTQSPTHLIKTRGQQVTLRCSPKSGHDTVSWYQQALGQGPQFIFQYYEEEERQRGNFPDRFSGHQFPNYSSELNVNALLLGDSALYLCASSSAGGKETQYFGPGTRLLVL.

The rearrangement links TRBV30 to TRBJ1-3, with a tentative D call TRBD1 (5 bases). Germline V CDR1 and CDR2: GTSNPN, SVGIG (reference sequence). The CDR3 consists of 16 residues. Deletions cut 4 bases from V and 0 bases from J, with 16 bases between. As DNA, the CDR3 is TGTGCCTGGACCCTCTCTCGGGGGAGCTCTGGAAACACCATATATTTT. The encoded protein is CAWTLSRGSSGNTIYF.

This sequence joins TRBV6-1 and TRBJ1-4, with a weak D call TRBD1 (6 bases). The V and J ends lost 6 bases and 5 bases respectively, with 13 bases between them. CDR3 length equals 14 residues. Per germline, CDR1 MNHNS and CDR2 SASEGT. CDR3 protein: CASRREGGNEKLFF. The CDR3 nucleotides read TGTGCCAGCAGAAGGGAGGGGGGAAATGAAAAACTGTTTTTT.

The chain uses TRBV7-9 and TRBJ1-4; TRBD1 aligns across 7 bases. The trim removed 1 base at V and 5 bases at J, leaving 7 bases unmatched. The CDR3 extends over 16 amino acids. Germline V gene lookup returns CDR1 SEHNR and CDR2 FQNEAQ (reference sequence). CDR3 bases: TGTGCCAGCAGCTTAGGCTCCGGACAGGAGAATGAAAAACTGTTTTTT. This gives the protein CASSLGSGQENEKLFF.

Details on this clone: The junction and the germline gene differ at one end; a read error may be behind it. This sequence joins TRBV7-9 and TRBJ1-3, with 8 nucleotides matching TRBD1. Per the germline V gene, CDR1 is SEHNR and CDR2 is FQNEAQ (reference sequence). This CDR3 has 16 amino acids. CDR3 coding DNA: TGTTCCAGCAACCACGCGACAGGGGTCCTGGGAAACACCATATATTTT. Translated, it gives CSSNHATGVLGNTIYF.

The rearrangement links TRBV6-1 to TRBJ2-2; TRBD1 matches at 10 bases. The CDR3 is made up of 15 amino acids. Germline lookup yields CDR1 MNHNS and CDR2 SASEGT. V was clipped by 6 bases and J by 5 bases; unmatched bases: 6. The CDR3 loop reads CASRPGQGGTGELFF. The CDR3 DNA follows: TGTGCCAGCAGACCCGGACAGGGGGGTACCGGGGAGCTGTTTTTT.

The chain joins TRBV7-3 to TRBJ2-1, with 13 bases fitting TRBD2. Germline CDR1 and CDR2: SGHTA and FQGTGA. V shed 5 bases and J 2 bases; nucleotides not matched to a gene: 15. This CDR3 has 20 residues. In DNA, the CDR3 is TGTGCCAGCAGCGTCCGGGACACTAGGACTAGCGGGGGAACCTACAATGAGCAGTTCTTC. Its protein product is CASSVRDTRTSGGTYNEQFF.

The sample holds one count of this clone. The J gene is TRBJ2-1, the V gene TRBV6-1; TRBD1 matches at 7 bases. The CDR3 loop spans 14 amino acids. Per germline, CDR1 MNHNS and CDR2 SASEGT. Unmatched junction bases numbered 7, after V lost 6 bases and J lost 5 bases. The CDR3 reads CASRTRDSNNEQFF. The CDR3 bases are TGTGCCAGCAGGACCCGGGACAGCAACAATGAGCAGTTCTTC.

The chain is built from TRBV29-1 and TRBJ2-3; possibly TRBD2 for D (5 bases). The CDR3 is made up of 12 amino acids. V shed 5 bases and J shed 14 bases, with 20 bases lying between them. From germline, CDR1 is SQVTM and CDR2 ANQGSEA. The CDR3 nucleotides are TGCAGCGTTCCTGGACCGGACGGTCGGGGGTATTTT. Amino acid sequence: CSVPGPDGRGYF.

The chain links TRBV6-6 to TRBJ1-5; 9 bases line up with TRBD1. In germline, CDR1 is MNHNY, CDR2 SVGAGI (reference sequence). This CDR3 is 14 amino acids long. V was pared by 6 bases and J by 6 bases, with 6 bases of the junction left unmatched. The CDR3 coding sequence is TGTGCCAGCAGCCTCGGGACAGGGACTCAGCCCCAGCATTTT. Protein sequence: CASSLGTGTQPQHF.

The chain employs TRBV9 and TRBJ1-6, with TRBD1 matching over 7 bases. The germline V gene encodes CDR1 SGDLS and CDR2 YYNGEE. J was trimmed by 10 bases and V by 2 bases; bases with no gene match: 15. This CDR3 contains 17 residues. CDR3 DNA: TGTGCCAGCAGCGTTGGGGGTGTGTACAGGGGTAGATCACCCCTCCACTTT. As protein: CASSVGGVYRGRSPLHF. The full variable domain, rest sourced from reference TRBV9 and TRBJ1-6, is DSGVTQTPKHLITATGQRVTLRCSPRSGDLSVYWYQQSLDQGLQFLIQYYNGEERAKGNILERFSAQQFPDLHSELNLSSLELGDSALYFCASSVGGVYRGRSPLHFGNGTRLTVT.